A selection of T cell receptor beta chains follows, all from one sample in a study of Graves' ophthalmopathy and Graves' hyperthyroidism. From the multiplex PCR reads, TCRdb called clonotypes with MiXCR, one entry per CDR3 protein. The profile covers 680,000 or so distinct CDR3 sequences, with about 24% appearing a single time and roughly 6.9% taken by the ten largest. Specimen: peripheral blood. All receptors come from a woman aged 18-29 years with stable Graves' hyperthyroidism. Some clones in this sample may be carry-over from other donors' samples. Each CDR3 is given with its conserved first and last residue. Each record gives: D gene, CDR3 length, V gene, J gene, clone size, CDR3 protein, CDR3 DNA. A D gene is named only where the DNA matches it firmly. Not every row has a clone size; where given, it reads once, few, many or a size class.

d_gene: NA; len: 15; v_gene: TRBV7-3; j_gene: TRBJ2-7; abundance: many; CDR3aa: CASSLSRGRTGEQYF; CDR3nt: TGTGCCAGCAGCCTATCCCGAGGGAGGACGGGCGAGCAGTACTTC
d_gene: NA; len: 13; v_gene: TRBV6-1; j_gene: TRBJ1-5; abundance: NA; CDR3aa: CASSEGASQPQHF; CDR3nt: TGTGCCAGCAGTGAGGGGGCTAGTCAGCCCCAGCATTTT
d_gene: NA; len: 15; v_gene: TRBV6-5; j_gene: TRBJ1-3; abundance: many; CDR3aa: CASTTWWGSGNTIYF; CDR3nt: TGTGCCAGCACCACGTGGTGGGGATCTGGAAACACCATATATTTT
d_gene: NA; len: 12; v_gene: TRBV6-1; j_gene: TRBJ2-2; abundance: NA; CDR3aa: CASSESGRELFF; CDR3nt: TGTGCCAGCAGTGAAAGCGGCCGGGAGCTGTTTTTT
d_gene: NA; len: 13; v_gene: TRBV15; j_gene: TRBJ1-5; abundance: many; CDR3aa: CATSTQANQPQHF; CDR3nt: TGTGCCACCAGCACACAGGCCAATCAGCCCCAGCATTTT
d_gene: NA; len: 14; v_gene: TRBV12-3/TRBV12-4; j_gene: TRBJ1-1; abundance: few; CDR3aa: CASTLRAGAAEACF; CDR3nt: TGTGCCAGCACCCTCCGAGCGGGGGCCGCTGAAGCTTGCTTT
d_gene: NA; len: 15; v_gene: TRBV28; j_gene: TRBJ2-5; abundance: many; CDR3aa: CASSSPFGIQETQYF; CDR3nt: TGTGCCAGCAGTTCCCCCTTTGGGATCCAAGAGACCCAGTACTTC
d_gene: NA; len: 12; v_gene: TRBV12-3/TRBV12-4; j_gene: TRBJ2-7; abundance: NA; CDR3aa: CASRTDSHEQYF; CDR3nt: TGTGCCAGCAGAACGGACAGCCACGAGCAGTACTTC
d_gene: NA; len: 13; v_gene: TRBV6-1; j_gene: TRBJ2-7; abundance: once; CDR3aa: CASSPRTSWKQYF; CDR3nt: TGTGCCAGCAGCCCCCGGACTTCGTGGAAGCAGTACTTC
d_gene: NA; len: 16; v_gene: TRBV5-1; j_gene: TRBJ1-1; abundance: many; CDR3aa: CASSLAWRGSNTEAFF; CDR3nt: TGCGCCAGCAGCTTGGCTTGGCGGGGTTCAAACACTGAAGCTTTCTTT
d_gene: TRBD1; len: 16; v_gene: TRBV7-8; j_gene: TRBJ2-5; abundance: many; CDR3aa: CASSLETGTGGETQYF; CDR3nt: TGTGCCAGCAGCTTAGAAACCGGGACAGGGGGCGAGACCCAGTACTTC
d_gene: NA; len: 15; v_gene: TRBV6-5; j_gene: TRBJ1-2; abundance: many; CDR3aa: CASSYATLGPRGYTF; CDR3nt: TGTGCCAGCAGTTACGCCACCCTAGGGCCTCGGGGCTACACCTTC
d_gene: TRBD1; len: 17; v_gene: TRBV5-1; j_gene: TRBJ1-2; abundance: many; CDR3aa: CASSYIRPGQGFYGYTF; CDR3nt: TGCGCCAGCAGCTATATCCGACCGGGACAGGGGTTCTATGGCTACACCTTC
d_gene: NA; len: 14; v_gene: TRBV6-5; j_gene: TRBJ2-5; abundance: once; CDR3aa: CASSWRWAVETQYF; CDR3nt: TGTGCCAGCAGTTGGCGGTGGGCGGTAGAGACCCAGTACTTC
d_gene: NA; len: 10; v_gene: TRBV12-5; j_gene: TRBJ1-2; abundance: NA; CDR3aa: CASAHPGYTF; CDR3nt: TGTGCTAGTGCACACCCCGGCTACACCTTC
d_gene: NA; len: 12; v_gene: TRBV12-3/TRBV12-4; j_gene: TRBJ2-7; abundance: few; CDR3aa: CASSLERLEQYF; CDR3nt: TGTGCCAGCAGTTTGGAAAGACTCGAGCAGTACTTC
d_gene: TRBD1; len: 16; v_gene: TRBV19; j_gene: TRBJ1-5; abundance: NA; CDR3aa: CASSPLRDRANQPQHF; CDR3nt: TGTGCCAGTAGTCCCCTCCGGGACAGGGCTAATCAGCCCCAGCATTTT
d_gene: TRBD1; len: 14; v_gene: TRBV29-1; j_gene: TRBJ2-2; abundance: NA; CDR3aa: CSVAGTGGPGELFF; CDR3nt: TGCAGCGTCGCCGGGACAGGGGGGCCCGGGGAGCTGTTTTTT
d_gene: TRBD1; len: 13; v_gene: TRBV6-5; j_gene: TRBJ2-7; abundance: many; CDR3aa: CASSSDRAYEQYF; CDR3nt: TGTGCCAGCAGCTCGGACAGGGCCTACGAGCAGTACTTC
d_gene: NA; len: 15; v_gene: TRBV14; j_gene: TRBJ2-4; abundance: NA; CDR3aa: CSSSHFGGAKNIQYF; CDR3nt: TGTTCCAGCAGTCACTTCGGGGGAGCCAAAAACATTCAGTACTTC
d_gene: TRBD2; len: 18; v_gene: TRBV4-1; j_gene: TRBJ2-5; abundance: many; CDR3aa: CASSRNPARTSGGETQYF; CDR3nt: TGCGCCAGCAGCCGCAACCCAGCTAGGACTAGCGGGGGAGAGACCCAGTACTTC
d_gene: TRBD2; len: 14; v_gene: TRBV6-1; j_gene: TRBJ2-7; abundance: many; CDR3aa: CASIKPSGTYEQYF; CDR3nt: TGTGCCAGCATAAAACCTAGCGGCACCTACGAGCAGTACTTC
d_gene: NA; len: 12; v_gene: TRBV20-1; j_gene: TRBJ2-7; abundance: NA; CDR3aa: CSAVDISYEQYF; CDR3nt: TGCAGTGCTGTTGACATCTCCTACGAGCAGTACTTC
d_gene: NA; len: 12; v_gene: TRBV7-9; j_gene: TRBJ2-7; abundance: many; CDR3aa: CASNKGIQRQYF; CDR3nt: TGTGCCAGCAATAAGGGTATACAGCGTCAGTACTTC
d_gene: NA; len: 13; v_gene: TRBV28; j_gene: TRBJ1-1; abundance: NA; CDR3aa: CASSTTGSTEAFF; CDR3nt: TGTGCCAGCAGTACCACAGGATCCACTGAAGCTTTCTTT
d_gene: TRBD2; len: 15; v_gene: TRBV5-6; j_gene: TRBJ2-4; abundance: few; CDR3aa: CASSSHGTSGRPWPF; CDR3nt: TGTGCCAGCAGCTCCCACGGGACTAGCGGGAGGCCCTGGCCCTTC
d_gene: NA; len: 15; v_gene: TRBV6-5; j_gene: TRBJ2-2; abundance: many; CDR3aa: CASTQRDKNTGELFF; CDR3nt: TGTGCCAGCACCCAAAGGGACAAGAACACCGGGGAGCTGTTTTTT
d_gene: NA; len: 16; v_gene: TRBV24-1; j_gene: TRBJ2-7; abundance: many; CDR3aa: CATSDFGTTGSYEQYF; CDR3nt: TGTGCCACCAGTGATTTCGGGACAACAGGTTCCTACGAGCAGTACTTC
d_gene: TRBD1; len: 15; v_gene: TRBV3-1; j_gene: TRBJ1-5; abundance: many; CDR3aa: CASSQGTGYNQPQHF; CDR3nt: TGTGCCAGCAGCCAGGGGACAGGGTACAATCAGCCCCAGCATTTT
d_gene: NA; len: 14; v_gene: TRBV10-3; j_gene: TRBJ1-2; abundance: NA; CDR3aa: CAISSNSGNYGYTF; CDR3nt: TGTGCCATCAGTTCTAACAGTGGTAACTATGGCTACACCTTC
d_gene: NA; len: 15; v_gene: TRBV12-3/TRBV12-4; j_gene: TRBJ1-2; abundance: few; CDR3aa: CASSLSLGVNYGYTF; CDR3nt: TGTGCCAGCAGCTTAAGCCTCGGCGTGAACTATGGCTACACCTTC
d_gene: NA; len: 14; v_gene: TRBV12-3/TRBV12-4; j_gene: TRBJ2-5; abundance: many; CDR3aa: CASSPRTERETQYF; CDR3nt: TGTGCCAGCAGTCCCCGGACAGAAAGAGAGACCCAGTACTTC
d_gene: NA; len: 16; v_gene: TRBV6-1; j_gene: TRBJ1-1; abundance: NA; CDR3aa: CASSPIEGREDTEAFF; CDR3nt: TGTGCCAGCAGTCCAATTGAGGGCAGGGAGGACACTGAAGCTTTCTTT
d_gene: TRBD1; len: 13; v_gene: TRBV6-1; j_gene: TRBJ2-7; abundance: many; CDR3aa: CATNRGMYYEQYF; CDR3nt: TGTGCCACGAACAGGGGCATGTACTACGAGCAGTACTTC
d_gene: TRBD2; len: 15; v_gene: TRBV12-3/TRBV12-4; j_gene: TRBJ2-4; abundance: many; CDR3aa: CASSPKTSSKNIQYF; CDR3nt: TGTGCCAGCAGTCCGAAGACTAGCTCCAAAAACATTCAGTACTTC
d_gene: NA; len: 12; v_gene: TRBV2; j_gene: TRBJ2-4; abundance: many; CDR3aa: CASSPSEYIQYF; CDR3nt: TGTGCCAGCAGCCCGAGCGAATACATTCAGTACTTC
d_gene: TRBD1; len: 14; v_gene: TRBV20-1; j_gene: TRBJ1-5; abundance: few; CDR3aa: CSAQRQGADQPQHF; CDR3nt: TGCAGTGCTCAACGACAGGGGGCTGATCAGCCCCAGCATTTT
d_gene: TRBD1; len: 19; v_gene: TRBV5-4; j_gene: TRBJ2-2; abundance: many; CDR3aa: CASSSLPGQGRFVPGELFF; CDR3nt: TGTGCCAGCAGCTCACTACCGGGACAGGGAAGATTCGTCCCCGGGGAGCTGTTTTTT
d_gene: NA; len: 16; v_gene: TRBV6-1; j_gene: TRBJ2-5; abundance: many; CDR3aa: CASSEARPAYQETQYF; CDR3nt: TGTGCCAGCAGTGAAGCTCGCCCAGCCTACCAAGAGACCCAGTACTTC
d_gene: NA; len: 17; v_gene: TRBV28; j_gene: TRBJ2-6; abundance: many; CDR3aa: CASSFRTRSSGANVLTF; CDR3nt: TGTGCCAGCAGTTTTAGGACAAGGAGCTCTGGGGCCAACGTCCTGACTTTC
d_gene: NA; len: 11; v_gene: TRBV28; j_gene: TRBJ1-2; abundance: many; CDR3aa: CASPDRYGYTF; CDR3nt: TGTGCCAGCCCTGACCGGTATGGCTACACCTTC
d_gene: NA; len: 13; v_gene: TRBV30; j_gene: TRBJ1-1; abundance: many; CDR3aa: CAWSGQENTEAFF; CDR3nt: TGTGCCTGGAGTGGACAGGAGAACACTGAAGCTTTCTTT